This T cell receptor (beta chain) emerged from a study of T cell clonality in common variable immunodeficiency. CVID subjects were neither ill nor on immunomodulatory or immunosuppressive medication at sampling. Blood samples were heparinized, roughly 5 to 8 ml per donor. This clone has a handful of counts. The antigen is unknown. The CDR3 is cut off 3 residues early in the read; its end comes from the germline J gene. Study-wide results and caveats: Reportedly, TCR beta sequences from common variable immunodeficiency showed fewer deletions and N-nucleotide insertions. Compared with healthy controls, CVID subjects showed increased TCRbeta clonality, mostly in about a third. Shared TCRbeta clones were fewer between CVID subjects than controls.

Profiled with immunoSEQ multiplex PCR; TCRdb holds only in-frame clones, not every one. The record shows about 25,000 clones for this sample, with no singletons present. The V and J ends lost 6 bases and 4 bases respectively, with 13 bases between them. CDR1 is LNHDA and CDR2 is SQIVND in the germline V gene (reference sequence). The CDR3 sequence is 13 residues long. The sequenced sample consisted of peripheral blood mononuclear cells. The chain joins TRBV19 to TRBJ2-7, with D possibly being TRBD1 (8 bases). The origin of this receptor is a human donor with common variable immunodeficiency. The CDR3 bases that were read are TGTGCCAGTAGCAACAGGGGGGGGTACGAG. Encoded protein: CASSNRGGYE. The CDR3 reads in full as CASSNRGGYEQYF.